A selection of T cell receptor beta chains follows, all from one sample in a study of T cells in Graves' hyperthyroidism and ophthalmopathy. TCRdb passed the multiplex PCR reads through MiXCR, listing each CDR3 protein once. The sample has around 700,000 distinct CDR3 sequences; roughly a sixth are singletons. The sample taken for sequencing was blood. The receptor set was obtained from a woman aged 45 to 65 with Graves' hyperthyroidism that later progressed to Graves' ophthalmopathy. Each CDR3 is given with its conserved first and last residue. D genes are given only for firm matches. The size field is filled for only some rows; it gives once, few, many or a size class.

CDR3 protein	CDR3 DNA	clone size	J gene	D gene	V gene
CASSRGGGFEQYF	TGTGCCAGCAGCAGGGGAGGGGGGTTCGAGCAGTACTTC	-	TRBJ2-7	-	TRBV5-6
CASSQVDGANYGYTF	TGTGCCAGCAGCCAAGTAGACGGGGCTAACTATGGCTACACCTTC	-	TRBJ1-2	-	TRBV3-1
CASSYSGAGEYGYTF	TGTGCCAGCAGTTACTCGGGGGCAGGTGAATATGGCTACACCTTC	many	TRBJ1-2	-	TRBV6-5
CASSVFRGRGEKLFF	TGTGCCAGCAGCGTCTTCAGGGGGCGAGGTGAAAAACTGTTTTTT	many	TRBJ1-4	TRBD1	TRBV11-1
CSVEDIYGYTF	TGCAGCGTTGAAGACATCTATGGCTACACCTTC	-	TRBJ1-2	-	TRBV29-1
CASSEGGAGNQPQHF	TGTGCCAGCAGTGAAGGGGGGGCGGGTAATCAGCCCCAGCATTTT	many	TRBJ1-5	-	TRBV6-1
CASSQDSGGANYGYTF	TGCGCCAGCAGCCAAGATAGTGGGGGAGCTAACTATGGCTACACCTTC	few	TRBJ1-2	-	TRBV4-1
CASSLLRDAAGTEAFF	TGTGCCAGCTCACTTCTCCGGGACGCCGCGGGCACTGAAGCTTTCTTT	-	TRBJ1-1	-	TRBV18
CASSLNGGGAYNEQIF	TGCGCCAGCAGCTTAAACGGCGGGGGTGCCTACAATGAGCAGATCTTC	-	TRBJ2-1	TRBD2	TRBV5-1
CASKAGRGAYSPLHF	TGCGCCAGCAAGGCCGGCAGAGGGGCCTACTCACCCCTCCACTTT	-	TRBJ1-6	-	TRBV10-2
CASSLKVRASSDTEAFF	TGTGCCAGCAGCCTCAAAGTAAGGGCATCTTCGGACACTGAAGCTTTCTTT	few	TRBJ1-1	-	TRBV11-2
CASSYSNVLDTQYF	TGTGCCAGCAGTTACTCGAATGTGCTAGATACGCAGTATTTT	-	TRBJ2-3	-	TRBV6-5
CASRGTVIRNTIYF	TGTGCCAGCAGGGGGACAGTAATTAGAAACACCATATATTTT	few	TRBJ1-3	TRBD1	TRBV6-2/TRBV6-3
CASSELRGHRGETQYF	TGCGCCAGCAGTGAACTCAGGGGACATCGTGGGGAGACCCAGTACTTC	-	TRBJ2-5	-	TRBV10-1
CASSPGTGRGYGYTF	TGCGCCAGCAGCCCGGGGACAGGGAGAGGCTATGGCTACACCTTC	few	TRBJ1-2	TRBD1	TRBV5-1
CASWEGQDDGYTF	TGTGCCAGCTGGGAGGGACAGGATGATGGCTACACCTTC	many	TRBJ1-2	TRBD1	TRBV7-2
CASSLEGQGVYNEQFF	TGTGCCAGCAGCTTGGAGGGACAGGGCGTTTACAATGAGCAGTTCTTC	-	TRBJ2-1	TRBD1	TRBV5-1
CASRRGQANEQFF	TGCGCCAGCAGGAGAGGACAGGCAAATGAGCAGTTCTTC	many	TRBJ2-1	TRBD1	TRBV5-1
CASSQVLAGRETQYF	TGTGCCAGCAGCCAAGTCCTAGCGGGGAGAGAGACCCAGTACTTC	many	TRBJ2-5	TRBD2	TRBV3-1
CAWSYKSSYNSPLHF	TGTGCCTGGAGTTACAAGAGCTCCTATAATTCACCCCTCCACTTT	many	TRBJ1-6	-	TRBV30
CASTNPGQGNNEQFF	TGTGCCAGCACCAACCCGGGACAGGGGAACAATGAGCAGTTCTTC	-	TRBJ2-1	TRBD1	TRBV12-3/TRBV12-4
CASSLFLAAGTDTQYF	TGTGCCAGCAGTTTATTCCTAGCGGCGGGCACAGATACGCAGTATTTT	-	TRBJ2-3	TRBD2	TRBV27
CASSYGENYEQYF	TGTGCCAGCAGTTACGGGGAGAACTACGAGCAGTACTTC	few	TRBJ2-7	-	TRBV6-2/TRBV6-3
CASSESTGTNYGYTF	TGCGCCAGCAGTGAGTCGACAGGGACTAACTATGGCTACACCTTC	few	TRBJ1-2	TRBD1	TRBV10-2
CASSEKLGGGGGGKETQYF	TGTGCCAGCAGTGAAAAATTGGGGGGGGGAGGCGGGGGAAAAGAGACCCAGTACTTC	few	TRBJ2-5	TRBD2	TRBV2
CTSSPDRRYGYTF	TGTACCAGCAGCCCAGACCGCCGCTATGGCTACACCTTC	-	TRBJ1-2	-	TRBV7-2
CASSDSAAGSASEKLFF	TGTGCCAGCAGTGATTCGGCAGCCGGTTCTGCGAGTGAAAAACTGTTTTTT	many	TRBJ1-4	-	TRBV2
CASSSRAGSQQETQYF	TGTGCCAGCAGCTCAAGGGCGGGAAGCCAACAAGAGACCCAGTACTTC	-	TRBJ2-5	-	TRBV7-2
CAISDAGGASYEQYF	TGTGCCATCAGTGATGCAGGGGGCGCCTCCTACGAGCAGTACTTC	many	TRBJ2-7	TRBD1	TRBV10-3
CASSYGTSGGAPETQYF	TGTGCCAGCAGTTACGGGACTAGCGGGGGGGCTCCGGAGACCCAGTACTTC	many	TRBJ2-5	TRBD2	TRBV6-5
CASSLGGPPEGQPQHF	TGTGCCAGCAGTTTGGGGGGGCCGCCGGAGGGGCAGCCCCAGCATTTT	-	TRBJ1-5	-	TRBV12-3/TRBV12-4
CASSLPKTGIFTEAFF	TGTGCCAGCAGCTTACCAAAGACAGGCATTTTCACTGAAGCTTTCTTT	many	TRBJ1-1	-	TRBV11-2
CASSTTGGNTEAFF	TGTGCCAGCAGTACTACAGGGGGGAACACTGAAGCTTTCTTT	many	TRBJ1-1	TRBD1	TRBV19
CATSDRGFSGANVLTF	TGTGCCACCTCGGACAGGGGATTTTCTGGGGCCAACGTCCTGACTTTC	-	TRBJ2-6	TRBD1	TRBV24-1
CASEPLGVNTEAFF	TGTGCCAGCGAGCCCTTAGGGGTGAACACTGAAGCTTTCTTT	few	TRBJ1-1	-	TRBV27
CASSQLHPQVPNEKLFF	TGCGCCAGCAGCCAATTACACCCACAGGTTCCTAATGAAAAACTGTTTTTT	-	TRBJ1-4	-	TRBV4-1
CASSPTGLLETQYF	TGCGCCAGCAGCCCCACAGGTCTATTGGAGACCCAGTACTTC	few	TRBJ2-5	-	TRBV5-1
CASSLEGFEQYF	TGCGCCAGCAGCTTGGAGGGGTTTGAGCAGTACTTC	many	TRBJ2-7	-	TRBV5-1
CASSVLGLAGGYYGRDTQYF	TGTGCCAGCAGTGTATTGGGACTAGCGGGGGGTTACTATGGTCGAGATACGCAGTATTTT	many	TRBJ2-3	TRBD2	TRBV6-1
CASSTGGLNGTQYF	TGTGCCAGCAGTACAGGGGGTCTTAACGGTACGCAGTATTTT	-	TRBJ2-3	TRBD1	TRBV12-3/TRBV12-4
CASSLGQAGEKLFF	TGCGCCAGCAGCTTGGGACAGGCGGGTGAAAAACTGTTTTTT	few	TRBJ1-4	-	TRBV5-1
CASERQGSSNTEAFF	TGTGCCAGCGAAAGACAGGGAAGCTCGAACACTGAAGCTTTCTTT	many	TRBJ1-1	TRBD1	TRBV6-1
CASSQAGGGPSTNTQYF	TGCGCCAGCAGCCAAGCCGGGGGGGGCCCCAGCACAAATACGCAGTATTTT	few	TRBJ2-3	TRBD2	TRBV4-1
CASSSLGGAGTGELFF	TGTGCCAGCAGCTCCCTTGGGGGGGCCGGCACCGGGGAGCTGTTTTTT	few	TRBJ2-2	-	TRBV5-4
CASSLFLGLINEQFF	TGTGCCAGCAGCTTATTTTTGGGTCTTATAAATGAGCAGTTCTTC	-	TRBJ2-1	-	TRBV7-6
CASRKSDSLGNTIYF	TGTGCCAGCAGGAAAAGTGACAGTCTTGGAAACACCATATATTTT	-	TRBJ1-3	-	TRBV12-3/TRBV12-4
CASSFGDRGFLAANEKLFF	TGTGCCAGCAGCTTTGGGGACAGGGGCTTCCTTGCTGCTAATGAAAAACTGTTTTTT	few	TRBJ1-4	TRBD1	TRBV7-2
CASSEGSSLAGDRTDTQYF	TGTGCCAGCAGTGAAGGCTCTTCCCTAGCGGGGGACCGCACAGATACGCAGTATTTT	many	TRBJ2-3	TRBD2	TRBV2
CASSRYRDSREAFF	TGTGCCAGCAGTCGGTACCGGGACAGCCGTGAAGCTTTCTTT	many	TRBJ1-1	TRBD1	TRBV28
CSASRVSETQYF	TGCAGTGCCAGCAGGGTATCGGAGACCCAGTACTTC	few	TRBJ2-5	-	TRBV20-1
CASSPLGSAYEQYF	TGCGCCAGCAGCCCTCTCGGGAGCGCCTACGAGCAGTACTTC	-	TRBJ2-7	-	TRBV5-1
CSADSGTEAFF	TGCAGTGCCGACAGTGGGACTGAAGCTTTCTTT	few	TRBJ1-1	-	TRBV20-1
CASSQVSGGANYGYTF	TGCGCCAGCAGCCAAGTTAGCGGAGGGGCCAACTATGGCTACACCTTC	few	TRBJ1-2	-	TRBV4-1